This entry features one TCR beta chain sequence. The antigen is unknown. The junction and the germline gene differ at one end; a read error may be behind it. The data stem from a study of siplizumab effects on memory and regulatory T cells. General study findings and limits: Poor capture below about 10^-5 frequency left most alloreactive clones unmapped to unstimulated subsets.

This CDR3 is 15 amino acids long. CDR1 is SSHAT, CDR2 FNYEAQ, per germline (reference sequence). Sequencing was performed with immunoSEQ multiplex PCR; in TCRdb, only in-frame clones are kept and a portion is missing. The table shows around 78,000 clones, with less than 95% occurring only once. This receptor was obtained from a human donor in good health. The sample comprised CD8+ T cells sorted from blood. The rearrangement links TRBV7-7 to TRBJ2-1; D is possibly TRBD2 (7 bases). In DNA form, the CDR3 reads TGTGCTAGCAGCCTGGCGGGGGCAGGGAATAATGAGCAGTTCTTC. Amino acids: CASSLAGAGNNEQFF.